This TCR beta chain was sequenced for a study of blood T cells in healthy people across ages. Using a J-beta primer mix together with a sample-barcoded 5' primer, a second PCR was run for roughly 7 to 12 cycles. TCRdb itself ran the 5' RACE reads through MiXCR, one entry per CDR3 protein. The top ten hold less than 8% of the sample, which has around 1.5 million distinct CDR3 sequences, about 40% seen once. Trimming shortened V by 6 bases and J by 2 bases, and 8 bases separated the two germline ends. Per the germline V gene, CDR1 is DFQATT and CDR2 is SNEGSKA (reference sequence). The CDR3 loop spans 12 amino acids. A few counts support this clonotype.

This TCR derives from a woman aged 18-29 years in good health. The V gene is TRBV20-1, the J gene TRBJ1-5; no clear D. Sequencing was done on a sample of blood. CDR3 coding DNA: TGCAGTGCCAAGGCGGGCAATCAGCCCCAGCATTTT. Translated, it gives CSAKAGNQPQHF.